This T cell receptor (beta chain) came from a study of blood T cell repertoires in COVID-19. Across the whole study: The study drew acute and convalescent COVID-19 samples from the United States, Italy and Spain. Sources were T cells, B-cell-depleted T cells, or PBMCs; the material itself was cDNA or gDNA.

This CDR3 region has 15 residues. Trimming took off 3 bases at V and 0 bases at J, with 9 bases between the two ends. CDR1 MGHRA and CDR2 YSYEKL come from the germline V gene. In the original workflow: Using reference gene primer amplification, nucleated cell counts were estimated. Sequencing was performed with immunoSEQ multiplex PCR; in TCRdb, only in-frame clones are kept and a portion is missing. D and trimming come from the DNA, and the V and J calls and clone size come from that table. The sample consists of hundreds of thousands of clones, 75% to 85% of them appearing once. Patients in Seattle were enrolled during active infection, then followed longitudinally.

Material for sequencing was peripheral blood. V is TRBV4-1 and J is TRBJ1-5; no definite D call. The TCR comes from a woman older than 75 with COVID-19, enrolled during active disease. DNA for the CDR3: TGCGCCAGCAGCCAGTTCCAGTATAGCAATCAGCCCCAGCATTTT. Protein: CASSQFQYSNQPQHF.